This T cell receptor beta chain was obtained from a study of CD8 T cells in Susac syndrome. Sequencing of TCR beta drew on CD8+ and CD4+ T cells from blood. The CD8+ and CD4+ T cells were negatively isolated, with the TEMRA cells enriched by FACS. The authors reverse transcribed roughly 0.5 to 1 ug RNA with random hexamers. Amplification of TCR beta CDR3 spanned 54 Vbeta and 13 Jbeta via immunoSEQ multiplex PCR. TCRdb ran MiXCR on the immunoSEQ multiplex PCR reads and lists one entry per CDR3 protein. The sample yields more than 200,000 distinct CDR3 sequences, just under 95% seen once. Sequencing was performed on CD4+ T cells from PBMCs. The origin of this receptor is a human donor with multiple sclerosis.

DNA of the CDR3: TGTGCCAGCAGTTATCAAAGACAGATCGGGGCCAACGTCCTGACTTTC. Its translation is CASSYQRQIGANVLTF. V gene TRBV6-5 combines with J gene TRBJ2-6; possible D gene TRBD1, 5 bases. The germline V gene has CDR1 MNHEY and CDR2 SVGAGI. The V end was cut by 3 bases, the J end by 4 bases, with 13 bases between. The CDR3 consists of 16 residues.